The 24 T cell receptor beta chains listed next were all sequenced from one sample in a study of blood T cell repertoires in COVID-19. Data came from immunoSEQ multiplex PCR; TCRdb stores just in-frame clones and leaves some out. The sample contains approximately 220,000 clones, 80% to 90% of which appear only once. Specimen: peripheral blood. All receptors come from an older woman with acute or convalescent COVID-19.

The V gene is TRBV5-4, the J gene TRBJ2-6, with no clear D. V lost 3 bases to trimming and J lost 0 bases, with 7 bases between them. Germline-derived CDR1 and CDR2 are SGHNT and YYREEE (reference sequence). This CDR3 contains 15 residues. CDR3 in amino acids: CASSYRFSGANVLTF. In DNA, the CDR3 is TGTGCCAGCAGCTACCGGTTCTCTGGGGCCAACGTCCTGACTTTC.

This clone showed up just a few times. The chain employs TRBV25-1 and TRBJ2-7, with D perhaps TRBD1 (5 bases). V was shortened by 3 bases and J by 4 bases, with 16 bases between the two germline ends. Germline V lookup: CDR1 MGHDK, CDR2 SYGVNS. This CDR3 spans 15 amino acids. The CDR3 is CASSDPQVEPYEQYF. CDR3 nucleotide sequence: TGTGCCAGCAGTGACCCACAGGTAGAACCTTACGAGCAGTACTTC.

The rearrangement uses TRBV3-1 (or the pseudogene TRBV3-2) and TRBJ2-5; TRBD2 matches at 9 bases. The CDR3 runs 17 residues. V was pared by 4 bases and J by 4 bases, with 13 bases of the junction left unmatched. The germline CDR1 and CDR2 sequences are LGHDT and YNNKEL (reference sequence). The CDR3: CASSPGTSGTSRETQYF. In DNA form, the CDR3 reads TGTGCCAGCAGCCCAGGGACGTCCGGGACTAGCAGAGAGACCCAGTACTTC.

This clone appeared a single time. V and J are TRBV6-2 or TRBV6-3 and TRBJ2-1; possibly TRBD2 for D (7 bases). The CDR3 loop spans 16 amino acids. V was pared by 2 bases and J by 8 bases, with 19 bases between. Germline V lookup: CDR1 MNHEY, CDR2 SVGEGT. The CDR3 loop is CASSYIAGALFHEQFF. The CDR3 DNA is TGTGCCAGCAGTTACATTGCGGGGGCGCTTTTCCATGAGCAGTTCTTC.

This sequence joins TRBV30 and TRBJ1-2; 7 bases map to TRBD1. This CDR3 has 13 residues. Germline CDR1 GTSNPN, CDR2 SVGIG (reference sequence). Trimming took 7 bases from V and 4 from J; bases not matched to a gene: 9. This CDR3 is CALQGNRGYGYTF. DNA of the CDR3: TGTGCCTTACAGGGGAATCGGGGCTATGGCTACACCTTC.

V gene TRBV6-5 combines with J gene TRBJ1-5; D is ambiguous. Trimming pared 0 bases from V and 4 bases from J, leaving 7 bases between. Germline assignment: CDR1 MNHEY and CDR2 SVGAGI. The CDR3 totals 14 residues. CDR3 residues: CASSYSAGNQPQHF. DNA of the CDR3: TGTGCCAGCAGTTACTCGGCGGGAAATCAGCCCCAGCATTTT.

The chain has TRBV5-1 and TRBJ2-5; 11 bases are a match to TRBD2. In germline, CDR1 is SGHRS, CDR2 YFSETQ. J was trimmed by 1 base and V by 3 bases; bases with no gene match: 5. This CDR3 is built from 16 residues. The CDR3 DNA is TGCGCCAGCAGCTCTCTCGGGACTAGCGGCCAAGAGACCCAGTACTTC. As protein: CASSSLGTSGQETQYF.

This chain connects TRBV4-1 to TRBJ2-5; the D gene is possibly TRBD2 (6 bases). The germline gives CDR1 MGHRA, CDR2 YSYEKL. The CDR3 spans 15 residues. Trimming stripped 0 bases from V and 1 base from J, with 9 bases between. The CDR3 DNA reads TGCGCCAGCAGCCAAGATGGGGGGTTCCAAGAGACCCAGTACTTC. Amino acids: CASSQDGGFQETQYF.

The gene calls are TRBV6-5 and TRBJ1-3; D might be TRBD1 (5 bases). The CDR3 runs to 16 residues. Trimming took off 2 bases at V and 4 bases at J, with 15 bases between the two ends. From germline, CDR1 is MNHEY and CDR2 SVGAGI. The DNA for the CDR3 is TGTGCCAGCAGTTACGGTTTTAAGGGGTCCGGAAACACCATATATTTT. As protein: CASSYGFKGSGNTIYF.

As DNA, the CDR3 is TGTGCCAGTAGCCCTGGGACTAGCGGCAAAGAGACCCAGTACTTC. It codes for CASSPGTSGKETQYF. This sequence joins TRBV19 and TRBJ2-5; TRBD2 agrees at 11 bases. V was clipped by 6 bases and J by 3 bases; unmatched bases: 6. CDR1 is LNHDA and CDR2 is SQIVND in the germline V gene (reference sequence). The CDR3 loop spans 15 amino acids.

Concerning this clone itself: The same CDR3 is also encoded by other DNA sequences in this sample. This chain links TRBV28 with TRBJ1-3; 9 bases are a match to TRBD1. The CDR3 is 14 amino acids. Germline V CDR1 and CDR2: MDHEN, SYDVKM. Trimming cost V 5 bases and J 4 bases; bases outside gene matches: 3. CDR3 coding DNA: TGTGCCAGCAGTGGGACAGGGAGGGGAAACACCATATATTTT. Its protein is CASSGTGRGNTIYF.

The chain is built from TRBV19 and TRBJ2-1; tentative D call: TRBD1 (5 bases). The germline V gene encodes CDR1 LNHDA and CDR2 SQIVND (reference sequence). The length of the CDR3 is 14 residues. V lost 8 bases and J 6 bases, leaving 17 bases between the germline ends. DNA for the CDR3: TGTGCCAGTGCCAACAGGTTGTTTGGCAATGAGCAGTTCTTC. Residues: CASANRLFGNEQFF.

There are a few counts of this clone. V usage is TRBV28 and J usage is TRBJ1-1; possibly TRBD1 for D (5 bases). The CDR3 totals 14 residues. The germline gives CDR1 MDHEN, CDR2 SYDVKM. V was shortened by 4 bases and J by 13 bases, with 22 bases between the two germline ends. Here the CDR3 DNA reads TGTGCCAGCAGTTCCGGACCTTTTCAGGGCCGTGATTTCTTT. Translated: CASSSGPFQGRDFF. Combining the CDR3 with reference TRBV28 and TRBJ1-1 gives the whole variable domain DVKVTQSSRYLVKRTGEKVFLECVQDMDHENMFWYRQDPGLGLRLIYFSYDVKMKEKGDIPEGYSVSREKKERFSLILESASTNQTSMYLCASSSGPFQGRDFFGQGTRLTVV.

The chain links TRBV5-1 to TRBJ2-7, with TRBD1 identical over 7 bases. The ends lost 0 bases at V and 1 base at J; junction bases unmatched: 4. The germline V gene encodes CDR1 SGHRS and CDR2 YFSETQ. The CDR3 totals 15 residues. CDR3 sequence: CASSLDRGSSYEQYF. CDR3 nucleotides: TGCGCCAGCAGCTTGGACAGGGGATCTTCCTACGAGCAGTACTTC.

In its sample, this clone was seen once. CDR3 in DNA: TGCGCCAGCAGCTTGGCCGGGACAACGAACACTGAAGCTTTCTTT. This codes for CASSLAGTTNTEAFF. The rearrangement links TRBV5-1 to TRBJ1-1; TRBD1 is a possible D gene (6 bases). V was pared by 0 bases and J by 1 base, with 10 bases between. The CDR3 extends over 15 amino acids. Germline V gene sequence: CDR1 SGHRS, CDR2 YFSETQ.

This clone is classed as large (0.1 to 1%). V gene TRBV6-1 combines with J gene TRBJ1-3, with 8 bases identical to TRBD1. The germline CDR1 and CDR2 sequences are MNHNS and SASEGT. This CDR3 spans 17 amino acids. Germline trimming cut 1 base from V and 3 bases from J; bases unmatched to any gene: 8. The CDR3 nucleotides are TGTGCCAGCAGTGAAGGTGTCAGGGGGCTTAGTGGAAACACCATATATTTT. This translates into CASSEGVRGLSGNTIYF.

This chain links TRBV20-1 with TRBJ2-3; maybe TRBD1 (6 bases). V was clipped by 7 bases and J by 6 bases, with 11 bases between them. Germline V gene data show CDR1 as DFQATT and CDR2 as SNEGSKA (reference sequence). The CDR3 is 11 residues long. CDR3 residues: CSGQQGDTQYF. The CDR3 nucleotides are TGCAGTGGACAGCAGGGGGATACGCAGTATTTT.

CDR3 nucleotide sequence: TGTGCCAGCAGCTGGGACAGGCGGGACGAGCAGTACTTC. It specifies CASSWDRRDEQYF. The chain uses TRBV5-8 and TRBJ2-7; TRBD1 aligns across 8 bases. V shed 3 bases and J 5 bases; nucleotides not matched to a gene: 4. CDR1 and CDR2 (germline): SGHTS, YDEGEE. This CDR3 contains 13 residues.

V usage is TRBV24-1 and J usage is TRBJ1-2; the match to TRBD1 covers 8 bases. J was trimmed by 7 bases and V by 4 bases; bases with no gene match: 7. In germline, CDR1 is KGHDR, CDR2 SFDVKD. CDR3 length: 14 amino acids. For the CDR3, the DNA is TGTGCCACCAGTGACCGCAGGGGGCTAAGTGGCTACACCTTC. This encodes CATSDRRGLSGYTF.

The chain links TRBV5-1 to TRBJ2-6; D remains ambiguous. Germline V lookup: CDR1 SGHRS, CDR2 YFSETQ. Trimming stripped 0 bases from V and 0 bases from J, with 13 bases between. The CDR3 sequence is 18 residues long. The CDR3 protein is CASSLEPVVFSGANVLTF. The CDR3 region has the DNA TGCGCCAGCAGCTTGGAGCCGGTAGTTTTCTCTGGGGCCAACGTCCTGACTTTC.

The rearrangement uses TRBV18 and TRBJ1-6, with D maybe TRBD1 (5 bases). This CDR3 has 16 residues. V was clipped by 0 bases and J by 3 bases, with 9 bases between them. CDR1 is KGHSH, CDR2 LQKENI, per germline. The DNA for the CDR3 is TGTGCCAGCTCACCACCGGGACTAAACTATAATTCACCCCTCCACTTT. It yields the protein CASSPPGLNYNSPLHF.

CDR3 residues: CASRGLAGGFQQFF. CDR3 DNA: TGTGCCAGCAGGGGACTAGCGGGGGGGTTTCAGCAGTTCTTC. V usage is TRBV7-2 and J usage is TRBJ2-1; 16 bases match TRBD2. With 6 bases clipped from V and 11 bases from J, the junction kept 4 bases outside the gene matches. Germline CDR1 and CDR2: SGHTA and FQGNSA. This CDR3 is 14 amino acids long.

This clone was seen repeatedly, ten times or more. The chain joins TRBV6-5 to TRBJ2-7; D is perhaps TRBD1 (6 bases). The CDR3 consists of 15 residues. V lost 6 bases to trimming and J lost 2 bases, with 17 bases between them. Looked up from germline, CDR1 is MNHEY and CDR2 is SVGAGI. CDR3 region: CASRRRQALPYEQYF. The CDR3 bases are TGTGCCAGCAGACGCAGACAGGCTCTCCCCTACGAGCAGTACTTC.

The V call is TRBV3-1 (or the pseudogene TRBV3-2), the J call TRBJ1-4; TRBD1 might be the D (5 bases). V gave up 4 bases and J gave up 8 bases, with 17 bases separating them. Per germline, CDR1 LGHDT and CDR2 YNNKEL (reference sequence). This CDR3 contains 15 residues. Here the CDR3 DNA reads TGTGCCAGCAGCCTTATGGGGGGGACGAAGGAAAAACTGTTTTTT. This sequence encodes CASSLMGGTKEKLFF.